These 24 T cell receptor beta chains were all obtained from the same sample, sequenced in a study of blood T cell repertoires in COVID-19 (dated by TCRdb to the early 2020s). Preparation of the library involved the immunoSEQ multiplex PCR assay. The table was pulled from immuneACCESS by TCRdb, which kept in-frame rearrangements only. Such tables lose some clones; where checked, under half of the loss comes from unresolved V genes, and the rest has no known cause. The sample includes around 220,000 clones, with 87% observed a single time. Over 6% of the sample rests with the top ten. The sequenced material came from PBMCs or T cells enriched from blood (not recorded which). Receptors were obtained from a woman aged 25 to 39 with acute COVID-19.

This clone appeared once. The chain recombines TRBV12-5 with TRBJ2-7; the match to TRBD2 covers 8 bases. Germline V lookup: CDR1 LGHNT, CDR2 FRNRAP. After removal of 2 bases from V and 5 bases from J, the junction contained 8 bases not matched to a gene. This CDR3 contains 15 residues. CDR3 residues: CASGLSVAGFNEQYF. The CDR3 DNA reads TGTGCTAGTGGTTTGTCAGTAGCGGGATTCAACGAGCAGTACTTC.

This clone has just a few counts. The chain employs TRBV5-4 and TRBJ2-1; TRBD2 matches at 7 bases. V trimming: 4 bases; J trimming: 6 bases; junction bases outside the gene matches: 13. Germline V gives CDR1 SGHNT, CDR2 YYREEE (reference sequence). This CDR3 is 16 amino acids long. CDR3 coding DNA: TGTGCCAGCAGCCCAGGCGCGGGGGTCGGGACCAATGAGCAGTTCTTC. Protein product: CASSPGAGVGTNEQFF. Using reference TRBV5-4 and TRBJ2-1 for the parts outside the CDR3, the full variable domain is ETGVTQSPTHLIKTRGQQVTLRCSSQSGHNTVSWYQQALGQGPQFIFQYYREEENGRGNFPPRFSGLQFPNYSSELNVNALELDDSALYLCASSPGAGVGTNEQFFGPGTRLTVL.

This clone has more than one count but fewer than ten. V is TRBV7-3 and J is TRBJ2-3; TRBD1 matches at 10 bases. The length of the CDR3 is 18 residues. V dropped 2 bases and J dropped 2; count of bases not matched to a gene: 10. Germline CDR1 SGHTA, CDR2 FQGTGA. The CDR3 region is CASSLVGRTGGNTDTQYF. The DNA of the CDR3 is TGTGCCAGCAGCTTAGTCGGTCGGACAGGGGGGAACACAGATACGCAGTATTTT.

The CDR3 loop reads CASSFSGGPTSTDTQYF. CDR3 coding DNA: TGTGCCAGCAGTTTTAGCGGGGGCCCTACAAGCACAGATACGCAGTATTTT. The chain links TRBV27 to TRBJ2-3; 9 nucleotides line up with TRBD2. The CDR3 sequence is 17 residues long. Germline V gene data show CDR1 as MNHEY and CDR2 as SMNVEV (reference sequence). Trimming took 3 bases from V and 0 from J; bases not matched to a gene: 7.

The chain combines TRBV9 with TRBJ2-3; D may be TRBD1 (5 bases). The V gene's germline CDR1 is SGDLS and CDR2 YYNGEE. Trimming shortened V by 0 bases and J by 9 bases, and 17 bases separated the two germline ends. The CDR3 loop spans 15 amino acids. The CDR3 nucleotides are TGTGCCAGCAGCGTAGGTACCCAGGGATGGGTCACGCAGTATTTT. It is translated as CASSVGTQGWVTQYF.

Here the CDR3 reads CASATSGREQYF. The DNA for the CDR3 is TGTGCCAGCGCCACTAGCGGGAGGGAGCAGTACTTC. V usage is TRBV7-2 and J usage is TRBJ2-7; 12 nucleotides line up with TRBD2. This CDR3 is built from 12 residues. Per germline, CDR1 SGHTA and CDR2 FQGNSA. Losses at the gene ends were 8 bases for V and 7 bases for J; bases not matched to a gene: 3.

The gene calls are TRBV5-6 and TRBJ2-5; 10 nucleotides align to TRBD1. Trimming removed 5 bases from V and 2 bases from J; junction bases left unmatched: 9. CDR1 SGHDT and CDR2 YYEEEE come from the germline V gene. This CDR3 region has 16 residues. CDR3 amino acids: CASRFRPGQGQETQYF. DNA of the CDR3: TGTGCCAGCAGATTCCGTCCGGGACAGGGGCAAGAGACCCAGTACTTC.

The chain couples TRBV7-2 to TRBJ1-5; D uncertain. Trimming pared 1 base from V and 2 bases from J, leaving 9 bases between. Germline CDR1 is SGHTA and CDR2 is FQGNSA. There are 15 residues in the CDR3. The DNA for the CDR3 is TGTGCCAGCAGCTTAGTTTGGGGAGGCAATCAGCCCCAGCATTTT. Encoded protein: CASSLVWGGNQPQHF.

The V call is TRBV7-2, the J call TRBJ1-4; no clear D gene. The ends were cut back, 0 bases at V and 6 bases at J, with 8 bases in the middle. Germline CDR1 is SGHTA and CDR2 is FQGNSA. This CDR3 is built from 14 residues. The CDR3 protein is CASSLAQPDEKLFF. The CDR3 region has the DNA TGTGCCAGCAGCTTAGCGCAACCGGATGAAAAACTGTTTTTT.

The chain uses TRBV10-3 and TRBJ2-5; possibly TRBD1 for D (5 bases). Germline CDR1 ENHRY, CDR2 SYGVKD. This CDR3 is built from 12 residues. V dropped 5 bases and J dropped 2 bases, with 6 bases sitting between them. This CDR3 is CAISTGQETQYF. DNA for the CDR3: TGTGCCATCAGTACAGGACAAGAGACCCAGTACTTC.

V gene TRBV29-1 combines with J gene TRBJ1-5; tentatively, D is TRBD1 (6 bases). V lost 4 bases and J 11 bases, leaving 15 bases between the germline ends. The CDR3 is made up of 12 amino acids. Germline V lookup: CDR1 SQVTM, CDR2 ANQGSEA. CDR3 sequence: CSVASGEQSQHF. The CDR3 region has the DNA TGCAGCGTTGCGTCAGGGGAACAGTCCCAGCATTTT.

This sequence joins TRBV3-1 (or the pseudogene TRBV3-2) and TRBJ2-3; 8 bases match TRBD2. The CDR3 is 17 residues long. CDR1 is LGHDT, CDR2 YNNKEL, per germline (reference sequence). The V segment lost 3 bases and the J segment 4 bases; nucleotides outside the gene matches: 12. The CDR3: CASSHSRAGVSSDTQYF. CDR3 DNA sequence: TGTGCCAGCAGCCATAGTCGAGCGGGAGTTTCGTCAGATACGCAGTATTTT.

This CDR3 reads CASSFRGADQPQHF. CDR3 DNA sequence: TGTGCCAGCAGTTTCCGGGGGGCCGATCAGCCCCAGCATTTT. The gene calls are TRBV27 and TRBJ1-5, with D perhaps TRBD1 (6 bases). V shed 3 bases and J shed 5 bases, with 11 bases lying between them. Germline V lookup: CDR1 MNHEY, CDR2 SMNVEV (reference sequence). The length of the CDR3 is 14 residues.

The CDR3 region has the DNA TGTGCCAGCAGCTCACAGGGGGCAGATACGCAGTATTTT. Translation: CASSSQGADTQYF. J is TRBJ2-3 and V is TRBV5-4; TRBD1 matches at 8 bases. The CDR3 spans 13 residues. Germline-derived CDR1 and CDR2 are SGHNT and YYREEE (reference sequence). The J segment lost 4 bases and the V segment lost 3 bases, leaving 1 base of the junction unmatched.

CDR3 loop: CAISQTGTDANTGELFF. Here the CDR3 DNA reads TGTGCCATCAGTCAAACCGGGACAGACGCGAACACCGGGGAGCTGTTTTTT. This rearrangement joins TRBV10-3 to TRBJ2-2; TRBD1 agrees at 7 bases. The CDR3 loop spans 17 amino acids. V trimming: 5 bases; J trimming: 0 bases; junction bases outside the gene matches: 9. Germline loops: CDR1 ENHRY, CDR2 SYGVKD.

The chain recombines TRBV3-1 (or the pseudogene TRBV3-2) with TRBJ1-4; maybe TRBD1 (6 bases). The V gene's germline CDR1 is LGHDT and CDR2 YNNKEL (reference sequence). V was shortened by 3 bases and J by 3 bases, with 11 bases between the two germline ends. The CDR3 extends over 15 amino acids. CDR3 sequence (DNA): TGTGCCAGCAGCCATCGCACAGGGCCTAATGAAAAACTGTTTTTT. Translated: CASSHRTGPNEKLFF.

The chain has TRBV29-1 and TRBJ1-1; no clear D gene. The length of the CDR3 is 13 residues. Germline V CDR1 and CDR2: SQVTM, ANQGSEA. Trimming shortened V by 4 bases and J by 5 bases, and 14 bases separated the two germline ends. The CDR3 spells CSVGGSLYTEAFF. The CDR3 DNA follows: TGCAGCGTTGGAGGTTCGTTGTATACTGAAGCTTTCTTT.

The chain links TRBV11-3 to TRBJ2-2; 13 bases line up with TRBD2. CDR3 length: 16 amino acids. Germline CDR1 and CDR2: SGHNT and YENEEA. The V and J ends lost 5 bases and 5 bases, in that order; junction bases with no gene match: 5. CDR3 in DNA: TGTGCCAGCAGCGGGACTAGCGGGGAAGGGACCGGGGAGCTGTTTTTT. This gives the protein CASSGTSGEGTGELFF. The variable domain in full, with the rest retrieved from reference TRBV11-3 and TRBJ2-2, is EAGVVQSPRYKIIEKKQPVAFWCNPISGHNTLYWYLQNLGQGPELLIRYENEEAVDDSQLPKDRFSAERLKGVDSTLKIQPAELGDSAVYLCASSGTSGEGTGELFFGEGSRLTVL.

The chain combines TRBV28 with TRBJ1-5; 8 bases agree with TRBD1. CDR1 and CDR2 from the germline V gene are MDHEN and SYDVKM. This CDR3 is built from 16 residues. The V segment lost 1 base and the J segment 7 bases; nucleotides outside the gene matches: 9. CDR3 residues: CASSLSLNRGDQPQHF. CDR3 in DNA: TGTGCCAGCAGTTTATCCTTAAACAGGGGGGACCAGCCCCAGCATTTT.

This clone has a single count. V usage is TRBV28 and J usage is TRBJ1-1; possible D gene TRBD1, 6 bases. The CDR3 loop spans 13 amino acids. V gave up 5 bases and J gave up 13 bases, with 20 bases separating them. The germline V gene has CDR1 MDHEN and CDR2 SYDVKM. Written as DNA, the CDR3 is TGTGCCAGCAGTATCCGGGACAAGCGCTTAAATTTCTTT. Translation gives CASSIRDKRLNFF.

The chain is built from TRBV28 and TRBJ2-7, with TRBD1 matching 7 bases. This CDR3 has 14 residues. Germline trimming cut 5 bases from V and 1 base from J; bases unmatched to any gene: 5. Germline values: CDR1 MDHEN, CDR2 SYDVKM. The CDR3 DNA reads as TGTGCCAGCAGTGTCGGGACAGAATCCTACGAGCAGTACTTC. This gives the protein CASSVGTESYEQYF. Combining the CDR3 with reference TRBV28 and TRBJ2-7 gives the whole variable domain DVKVTQSSRYLVKRTGEKVFLECVQDMDHENMFWYRQDPGLGLRLIYFSYDVKMKEKGDIPEGYSVSREKKERFSLILESASTNQTSMYLCASSVGTESYEQYFGPGTRLTVT.

This clone was counted a single time. This chain links TRBV7-2 with TRBJ2-3, with 9 bases identical to TRBD2. CDR3 size: 13 residues. With V trimmed by 7 bases and J by 1 base, 0 bases remained unmatched. The germline gives CDR1 SGHTA, CDR2 FQGNSA. The CDR3 reads CASKRGGTDTQYF. CDR3 in DNA: TGTGCCAGCAAGCGGGGGGGCACAGATACGCAGTATTTT.

The chain recombines TRBV5-1 with TRBJ2-1; 8 bases are a match to TRBD2. CDR3 length: 17 residues. CDR1 and CDR2 (germline): SGHRS, YFSETQ. The V gene end was trimmed by 5 bases and the J gene end by 3 bases; junction bases not matched to a gene: 13. The CDR3 bases are TGCGCCAGCAGTCCAGTACTGGCGGGAGGCCTCTACAATGAGCAGTTCTTC. This translates into CASSPVLAGGLYNEQFF.

The chain links TRBV7-9 to TRBJ1-4; 7 bases align to TRBD1. With 2 bases clipped from V and 8 bases from J, the junction kept 8 bases outside the gene matches. Per germline, CDR1 SEHNR and CDR2 FQNEAQ (reference sequence). The CDR3 is 15 amino acids. CDR3 amino acids: CASSLKTQGVEKLFF. The CDR3 nucleotides are TGTGCCAGCAGCTTAAAAACCCAGGGGGTCGAAAAACTGTTTTTT.